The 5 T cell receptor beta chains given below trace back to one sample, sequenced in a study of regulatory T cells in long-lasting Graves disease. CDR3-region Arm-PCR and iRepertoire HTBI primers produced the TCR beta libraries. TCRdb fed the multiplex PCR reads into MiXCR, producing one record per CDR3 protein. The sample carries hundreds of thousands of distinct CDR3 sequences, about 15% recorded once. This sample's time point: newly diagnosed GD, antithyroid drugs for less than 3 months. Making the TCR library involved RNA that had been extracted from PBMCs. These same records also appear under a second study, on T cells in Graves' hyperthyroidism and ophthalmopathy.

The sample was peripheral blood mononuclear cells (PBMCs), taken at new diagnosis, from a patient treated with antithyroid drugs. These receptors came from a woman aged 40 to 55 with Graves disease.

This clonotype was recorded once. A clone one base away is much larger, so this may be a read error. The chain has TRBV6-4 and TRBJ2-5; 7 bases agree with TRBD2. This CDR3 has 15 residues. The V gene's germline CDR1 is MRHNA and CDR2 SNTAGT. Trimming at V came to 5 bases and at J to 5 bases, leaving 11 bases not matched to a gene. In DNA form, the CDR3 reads TGTGCCAGCAGTCCACTGACTAGCTTTAAGGAGACCCAGTACTTC. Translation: CASSPLTSFKETQYF.

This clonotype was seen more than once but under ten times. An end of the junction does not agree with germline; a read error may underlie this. The CDR3, as DNA: TGTGCCAGCTCACAAACCGGACAGCGGAACACCAATTCACCCCCCCACTTT. Translating it yields CASSQTGQRNTNSPPHF. The genes are TRBV18 and TRBJ1-6, with D maybe TRBD1 (6 bases). Germline CDR1 and CDR2: KGHSH and LQKENI. The CDR3 is 17 amino acids.

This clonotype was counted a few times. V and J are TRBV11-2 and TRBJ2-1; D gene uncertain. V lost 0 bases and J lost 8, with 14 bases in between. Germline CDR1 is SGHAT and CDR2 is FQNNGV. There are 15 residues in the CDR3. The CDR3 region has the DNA TGTGCCAGCAGCTTAGATCGATTAAGGGTTCATGAGCAGTTCTTC. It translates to CASSLDRLRVHEQFF.

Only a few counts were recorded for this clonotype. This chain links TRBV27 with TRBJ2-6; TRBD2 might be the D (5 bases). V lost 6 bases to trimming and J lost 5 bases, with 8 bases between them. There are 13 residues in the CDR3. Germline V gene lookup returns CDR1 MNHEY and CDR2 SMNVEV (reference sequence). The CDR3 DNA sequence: TGTGCCAGCAGCACGACTAGGGCCAACGTCCTGACTTTC. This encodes CASSTTRANVLTF.

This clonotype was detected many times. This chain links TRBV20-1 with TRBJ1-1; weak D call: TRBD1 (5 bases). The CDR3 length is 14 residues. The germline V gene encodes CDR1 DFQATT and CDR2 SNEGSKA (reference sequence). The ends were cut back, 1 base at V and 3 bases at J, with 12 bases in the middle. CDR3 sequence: CSARVPGRDTEAFF. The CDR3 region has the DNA TGCAGTGCTAGAGTACCAGGGAGGGACACTGAAGCTTTCTTT.